This T cell receptor (beta chain) is from a study of shared clonotypes between healthy human individuals. The length of the CDR3 is 13 residues. Germline-derived CDR1 and CDR2 are WNHNN and SYGVQD (reference sequence). The ends were cut back, 1 base at V and 9 bases at J, with 10 bases in the middle. Sequencing used immunoSEQ multiplex PCR; TCRdb keeps in-frame clones, though not all of them. The sample yields about 1.5 million clones, around 98% seen once. CD4+ cell separation produced CD45RA+ naive and CD45RA-negative memory subsets. V usage is TRBV10-1 and J usage is TRBJ1-5, with D uncertain. The sequenced sample consisted of naive CD4+ T cells sorted from blood. As to subset: CD45RA+ positively selected. The receptor was derived from a man aged 25-40 years in good health. Written as DNA, the CDR3 is TGCGCCAGCAGTGAGTGGTTATCAGGGCCCCAGCATTTT. The encoded protein is CASSEWLSGPQHF.